This T cell receptor (beta chain) appears in the sequencing data of a study of shared clonotypes between healthy human individuals. Background on the study: Three CD4 naive, three CD4 memory, two CD8 naive and one CD8 memory plate were used per donor.

Splitting of CD4+ cells produced CD45RA+ naive and CD45RA-negative memory subsets. The V segment lost 4 bases and the J segment 3 bases; nucleotides outside the gene matches: 6. This CDR3 contains 15 residues. Germline CDR1 reads MNHNS; CDR2 reads SASEGT. Execution of the assay was at deep level. Several immunoSEQ plates received, in even portions, the genomic DNA of each subset. Assay: immunoSEQ multiplex PCR; the TCRdb copy retains only in-frame clones and omits some. The sample shows over a million clones, about 75% of them seen only once. The receptor comes from a man younger than 35 in good health. The chain is built from TRBV6-1 and TRBJ2-7; the match to TRBD2 covers 10 bases. Sequencing used memory CD4+ T cells sorted from blood. The subset denotes: CD45RA-negative fraction. Here the CDR3 reads CASSGSSSGSYEQYF. CDR3 bases: TGTGCCAGCAGTGGATCCTCTAGCGGGAGCTACGAGCAGTACTTC.